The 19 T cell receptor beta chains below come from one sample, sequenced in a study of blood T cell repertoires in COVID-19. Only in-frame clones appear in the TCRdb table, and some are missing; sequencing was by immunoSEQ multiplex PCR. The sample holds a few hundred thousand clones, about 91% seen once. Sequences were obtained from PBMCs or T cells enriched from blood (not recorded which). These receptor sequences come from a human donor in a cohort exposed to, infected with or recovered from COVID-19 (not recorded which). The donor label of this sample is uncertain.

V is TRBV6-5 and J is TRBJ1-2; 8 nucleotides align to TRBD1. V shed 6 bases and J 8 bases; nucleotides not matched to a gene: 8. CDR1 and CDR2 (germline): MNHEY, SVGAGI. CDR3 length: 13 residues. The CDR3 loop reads CASRSPRTGGYTF. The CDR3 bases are TGTGCCAGCAGGTCCCCAAGGACAGGGGGCTACACCTTC.

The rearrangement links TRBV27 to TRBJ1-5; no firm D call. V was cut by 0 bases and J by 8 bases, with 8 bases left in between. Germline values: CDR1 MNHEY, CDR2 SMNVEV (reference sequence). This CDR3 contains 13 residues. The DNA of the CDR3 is TGTGCCAGCAGTTTATCGTACGGGGAGCCCCAGCATTTT. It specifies CASSLSYGEPQHF.

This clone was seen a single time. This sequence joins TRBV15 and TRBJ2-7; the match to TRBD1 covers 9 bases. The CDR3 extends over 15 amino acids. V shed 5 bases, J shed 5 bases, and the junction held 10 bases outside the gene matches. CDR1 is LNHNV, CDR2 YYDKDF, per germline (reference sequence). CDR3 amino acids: CATSSGTGSFNEQYF. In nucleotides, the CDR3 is TGTGCCACCAGCTCAGGGACAGGGAGTTTCAACGAGCAGTACTTC.

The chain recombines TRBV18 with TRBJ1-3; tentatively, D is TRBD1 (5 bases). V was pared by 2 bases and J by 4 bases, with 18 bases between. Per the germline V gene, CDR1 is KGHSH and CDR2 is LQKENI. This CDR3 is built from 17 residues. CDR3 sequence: CASSPWIMGGGGNTIYF. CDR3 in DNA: TGTGCCAGCTCACCATGGATCATGGGGGGTGGGGGAAACACCATATATTTT.

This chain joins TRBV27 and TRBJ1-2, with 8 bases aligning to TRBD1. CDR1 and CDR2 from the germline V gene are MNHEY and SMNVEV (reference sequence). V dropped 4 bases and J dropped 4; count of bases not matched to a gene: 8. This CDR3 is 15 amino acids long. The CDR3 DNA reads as TGTGCCAGCAGTTCGGGGACAGGCCCAGGCTATGGCTACACCTTC. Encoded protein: CASSSGTGPGYGYTF.

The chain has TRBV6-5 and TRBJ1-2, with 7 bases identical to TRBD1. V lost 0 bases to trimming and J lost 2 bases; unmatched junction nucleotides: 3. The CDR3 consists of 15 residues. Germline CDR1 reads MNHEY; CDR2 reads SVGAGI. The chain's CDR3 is CASSYSRGGNYGYTF. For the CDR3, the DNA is TGTGCCAGCAGTTACTCGAGAGGGGGCAACTATGGCTACACCTTC.

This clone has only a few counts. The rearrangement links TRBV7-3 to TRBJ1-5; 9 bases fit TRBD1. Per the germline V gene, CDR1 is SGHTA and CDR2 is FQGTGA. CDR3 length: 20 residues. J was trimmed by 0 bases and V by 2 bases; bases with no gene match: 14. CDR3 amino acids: CASSLETGDRERISNQPQHF. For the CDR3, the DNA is TGTGCCAGCAGCTTAGAAACGGGGGACAGGGAACGTATTAGCAATCAGCCCCAGCATTTT. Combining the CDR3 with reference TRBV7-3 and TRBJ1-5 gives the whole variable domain GAGVSQTPSNKVTEKGKYVELRCDPISGHTALYWYRQSLGQGPEFLIYFQGTGAADDSGLPNDRFFAVRPEGSVSTLKIQRTERGDSAVYLCASSLETGDRERISNQPQHFGDGTRLSIL.

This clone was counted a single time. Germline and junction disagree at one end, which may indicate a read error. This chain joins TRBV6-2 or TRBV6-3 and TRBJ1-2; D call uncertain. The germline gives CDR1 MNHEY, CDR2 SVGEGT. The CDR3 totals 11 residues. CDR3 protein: CASSTDYGYTF. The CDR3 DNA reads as TGTGCCAGCAGTACTGACTACGGCTACACCTTC.

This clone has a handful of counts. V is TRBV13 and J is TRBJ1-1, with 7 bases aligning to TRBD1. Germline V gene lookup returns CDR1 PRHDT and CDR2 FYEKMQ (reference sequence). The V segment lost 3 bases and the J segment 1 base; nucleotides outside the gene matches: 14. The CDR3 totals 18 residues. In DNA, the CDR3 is TGTGCCAGCAGCTTCGGTCGACAGGGTCAAGGGAAGAACACTGAAGCTTTCTTT. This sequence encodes CASSFGRQGQGKNTEAFF.

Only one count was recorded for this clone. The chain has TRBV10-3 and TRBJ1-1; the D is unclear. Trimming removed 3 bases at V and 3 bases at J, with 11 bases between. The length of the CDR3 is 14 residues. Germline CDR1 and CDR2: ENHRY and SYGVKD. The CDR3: CAISDLQGDTEAFF. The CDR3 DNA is TGTGCCATCAGTGACCTACAAGGAGACACTGAAGCTTTCTTT.

CDR3 DNA: TGTGCCAGCAGCTTATACCTAGCGGGGGAAGGTGATACGCAGTATTTT. Its protein product is CASSLYLAGEGDTQYF. The chain employs TRBV7-3 and TRBJ2-3; 10 bases map to TRBD2. The germline V gene encodes CDR1 SGHTA and CDR2 FQGTGA. The CDR3 is 16 amino acids. Trimming removed 2 bases from V and 6 bases from J; junction bases left unmatched: 8.

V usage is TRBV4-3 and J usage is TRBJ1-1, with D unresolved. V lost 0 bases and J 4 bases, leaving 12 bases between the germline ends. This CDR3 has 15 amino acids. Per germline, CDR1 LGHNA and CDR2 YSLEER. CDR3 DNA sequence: TGCGCCAGCAGCCAAGATACCAGTTCGGGCACTGAAGCTTTCTTT. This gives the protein CASSQDTSSGTEAFF.

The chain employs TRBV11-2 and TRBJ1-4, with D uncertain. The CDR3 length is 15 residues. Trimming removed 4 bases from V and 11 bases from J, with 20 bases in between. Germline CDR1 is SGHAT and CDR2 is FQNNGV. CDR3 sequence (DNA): TGTGCCAGCAGCTCATCGGGTGGCCCCCGGATGAAACTGTTTTTT. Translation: CASSSSGGPRMKLFF.

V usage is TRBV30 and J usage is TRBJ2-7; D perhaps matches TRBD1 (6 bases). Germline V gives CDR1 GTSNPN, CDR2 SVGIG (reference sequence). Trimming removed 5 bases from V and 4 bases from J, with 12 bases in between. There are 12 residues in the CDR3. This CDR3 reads CAWEGHSYEQYF. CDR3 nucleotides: TGTGCCTGGGAGGGACACTCATACGAGCAGTACTTC.

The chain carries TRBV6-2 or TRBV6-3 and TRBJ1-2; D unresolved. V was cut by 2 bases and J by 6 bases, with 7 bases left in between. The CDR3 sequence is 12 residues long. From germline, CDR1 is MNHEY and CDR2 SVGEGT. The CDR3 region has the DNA TGTGCCAGCAGTTACCCGGAGCATGGCTACACCTTC. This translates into CASSYPEHGYTF.

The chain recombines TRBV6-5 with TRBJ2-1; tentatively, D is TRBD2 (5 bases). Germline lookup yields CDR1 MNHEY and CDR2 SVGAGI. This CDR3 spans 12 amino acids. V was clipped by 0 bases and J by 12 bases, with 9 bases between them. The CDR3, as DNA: TGTGCCAGCAGTTACTCCGGAGGTCCGCAGTTCTTC. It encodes CASSYSGGPQFF.

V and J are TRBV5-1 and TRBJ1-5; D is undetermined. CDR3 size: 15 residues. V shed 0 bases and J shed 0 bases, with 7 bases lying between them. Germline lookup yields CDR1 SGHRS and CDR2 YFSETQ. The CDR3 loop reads CASSLDSYSNQPQHF. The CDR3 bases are TGCGCCAGCAGCTTGGACAGCTATAGCAATCAGCCCCAGCATTTT.

Written as DNA, the CDR3 is TGTGCCATCAGCCCCGGACACACGGCTAACTATGGCTACACCTTC. Translating gives CAISPGHTANYGYTF. The J gene is TRBJ1-2, the V gene TRBV10-3, with D maybe TRBD1 (5 bases). Trimming left V 6 bases short and J 0 bases short, with 14 bases between. Germline V lookup: CDR1 ENHRY, CDR2 SYGVKD. This CDR3 region has 15 residues.

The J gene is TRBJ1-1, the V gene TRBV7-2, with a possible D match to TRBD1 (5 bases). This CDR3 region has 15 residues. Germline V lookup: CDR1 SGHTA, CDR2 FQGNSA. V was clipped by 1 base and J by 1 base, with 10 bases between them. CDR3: CASSLGKGKNTEAFF. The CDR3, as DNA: TGTGCCAGCAGCTTAGGTAAGGGGAAGAACACTGAAGCTTTCTTT.